The 12 T cell receptor beta chains in this list originate from one sample, sequenced in a study of shared clonotypes between healthy human individuals (dated by TCRdb to 2020 to 2022). CD8 naive samples consisted of CD45RO-negative cells that were positively selected for CCR7, yielding a CD45RA+CCR7+ population without TemRA cells. The library was made by the immunoSEQ multiplex PCR assay. Sourced from immuneACCESS, this table was stored by TCRdb with only in-frame sequences that have V and J called. A share of the clones is absent; for the studies checked, an unresolved V gene accounts for under half, and the remainder has no known explanation. The sample table shows fewer than 1 million clones, and about 96% are seen once. 0.2% to 0.25% of the sample comes from the top ten. The sequenced material came from naive CD8+ T cells sorted from blood. The sample's cell subset or site, from its label and the paper: CD45RA+CCR7+. These receptors all stem from a man aged 25 to 40 in good health.

This chain links TRBV27 with TRBJ2-1; no firm D call. The CDR3 runs 11 residues. The germline V gene has CDR1 MNHEY and CDR2 SMNVEV (reference sequence). The germline V and J ends were trimmed by 4 bases and 10 bases, with 8 bases remaining between them. Here the CDR3 reads CASSSEEEQFF. The DNA for the CDR3 is TGTGCCAGCAGTTCCGAGGAAGAGCAGTTCTTC.

The chain has TRBV28 and TRBJ2-1, with D unresolved. Trimming cost V 5 bases and J 9 bases, with 14 bases left between them. Germline lookup yields CDR1 MDHEN and CDR2 SYDVKM. The CDR3 has 13 amino acids. CDR3 DNA: TGTGCCAGCAGTGCTACAGAAGCCGGTGAGCAGTTCTTC. Protein sequence: CASSATEAGEQFF.

This chain connects TRBV6-5 to TRBJ2-4, with TRBD2 matching 7 bases. The germline gives CDR1 MNHEY, CDR2 SVGAGI. J gave up 0 bases and V 4 bases, and 3 bases lay outside the gene matches. The CDR3 extends over 15 amino acids. CDR3 nucleotides: TGTGCCAGCAGTTTTGGGGGGGGAGCCAAAAACATTCAGTACTTC. Translated, it gives CASSFGGGAKNIQYF.

CDR3: CASSTGGADYGYTF. The CDR3 DNA reads TGTGCCAGCAGTACAGGGGGCGCCGACTATGGCTACACCTTC. The gene calls are TRBV27 and TRBJ1-2; 9 bases agree with TRBD1. CDR3 length: 14 residues. V trimming: 5 bases; J trimming: 3 bases; junction bases outside the gene matches: 4. The germline gives CDR1 MNHEY, CDR2 SMNVEV (reference sequence).

The chain employs TRBV5-1 and TRBJ1-1; 9 positions agree with TRBD1. Unmatched junction bases numbered 8, after V lost 5 bases and J lost 6 bases. Germline CDR1 is SGHRS and CDR2 is YFSETQ. This CDR3 is built from 14 residues. CDR3 nucleotides: TGCGCCAGCAGTAACGGGGACAGGGCTGCTGAAGCTTTCTTT. It translates to CASSNGDRAAEAFF.

This chain connects TRBV29-1 to TRBJ2-2, with 8 positions matching TRBD1. Germline assignment: CDR1 SQVTM and CDR2 ANQGSEA. The CDR3 covers 14 residues. The J segment lost 5 bases and the V segment lost 4 bases, leaving 6 bases of the junction unmatched. In DNA form, the CDR3 reads TGCAGCGTTGTCCGGCAGGGGGCTACCGGGGAGCTGTTTTTT. Translating gives CSVVRQGATGELFF.

The V and J genes are TRBV7-9 and TRBJ2-5; TRBD2 matches 13 bases. The CDR3 contains 17 residues. Germline CDR1 SEHNR, CDR2 FQNEAQ (reference sequence). V lost 5 bases to trimming and J lost 4 bases; unmatched junction nucleotides: 10. The chain's CDR3 is CASSPTLAGGPLETQYF. The DNA of the CDR3 is TGTGCCAGCAGCCCCACACTAGCGGGAGGGCCTCTAGAGACCCAGTACTTC.

CDR3 amino acids: CASSSRDRSLMDTEAFF. CDR3 nucleotides: TGCGCCAGCAGCTCCCGGGACAGGTCTTTAATGGACACTGAAGCTTTCTTT. The rearrangement links TRBV5-1 to TRBJ1-1; 8 bases agree with TRBD1. J gave up 3 bases and V 3 bases, and 13 bases lay outside the gene matches. Germline CDR1 SGHRS, CDR2 YFSETQ. The CDR3 spans 17 residues. The variable domain in full, completed from reference TRBV5-1 and TRBJ1-1, reads KAGVTQTPRYLIKTRGQQVTLSCSPISGHRSVSWYQQTPGQGLQFLFEYFSETQRNKGNFPGRFSGRQFSNSRSEMNVSTLELGDSALYLCASSSRDRSLMDTEAFFGQGTRLTVV.

The V call is TRBV28, the J call TRBJ1-2; the D is unclear. Germline CDR1 reads MDHEN; CDR2 reads SYDVKM. V was clipped by 2 bases and J by 9 bases, with 13 bases between them. This CDR3 contains 13 residues. CDR3 loop: CASSLIRVGSYTF. CDR3 sequence (DNA): TGTGCCAGCAGTTTAATTAGGGTTGGTAGCTACACCTTC.

The chain links TRBV7-9 to TRBJ1-1; the D gene is possibly TRBD1 (5 bases). CDR1 is SEHNR and CDR2 is FQNEAQ in the germline V gene (reference sequence). This CDR3 region has 15 residues. Trimming removed 3 bases at V and 3 bases at J, with 14 bases between. CDR3 nucleotides: TGTGCCAGCAGCTTTCCAGGGTTCGGGTACACTGAAGCTTTCTTT. This codes for CASSFPGFGYTEAFF.

The V and J genes are TRBV27 and TRBJ2-1, with D maybe TRBD1 (6 bases). Germline-derived CDR1 and CDR2 are MNHEY and SMNVEV (reference sequence). The V gene lost 1 base and the J gene lost 4 bases, with 17 bases spanning the gap. The CDR3 extends over 17 amino acids. CDR3 loop: CASSLYFAQGLYNEQFF. In DNA form, the CDR3 reads TGTGCCAGCAGTTTATACTTCGCACAGGGTCTTTACAATGAGCAGTTCTTC.

Written as DNA, the CDR3 is TGTGCCAGCAGTTCCCCGACCCGCCAAGATACGCAGTATTTT. It yields the protein CASSSPTRQDTQYF. The chain is built from TRBV7-9 and TRBJ2-3; D is ambiguous. Per germline, CDR1 SEHNR and CDR2 FQNEAQ (reference sequence). Trimming removed 6 bases at V and 5 bases at J, with 15 bases between. The CDR3 runs to 14 residues.